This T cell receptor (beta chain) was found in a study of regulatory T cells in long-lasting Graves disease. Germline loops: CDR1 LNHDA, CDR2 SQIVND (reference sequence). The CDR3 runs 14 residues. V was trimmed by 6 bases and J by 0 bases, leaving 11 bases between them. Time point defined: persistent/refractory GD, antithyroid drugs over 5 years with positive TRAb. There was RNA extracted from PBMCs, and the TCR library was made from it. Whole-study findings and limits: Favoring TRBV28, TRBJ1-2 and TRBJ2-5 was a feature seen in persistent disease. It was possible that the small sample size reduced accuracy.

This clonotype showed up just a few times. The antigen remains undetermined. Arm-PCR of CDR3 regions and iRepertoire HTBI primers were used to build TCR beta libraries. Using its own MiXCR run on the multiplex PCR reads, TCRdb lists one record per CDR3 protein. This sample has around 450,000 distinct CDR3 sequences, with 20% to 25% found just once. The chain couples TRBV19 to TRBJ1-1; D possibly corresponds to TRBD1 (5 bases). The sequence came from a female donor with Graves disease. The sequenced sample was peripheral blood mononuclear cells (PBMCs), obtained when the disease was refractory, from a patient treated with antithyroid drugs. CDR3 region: CASRSPGLNTEAFF. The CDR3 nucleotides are TGTGCCAGTAGAAGCCCAGGGCTGAACACTGAAGCTTTCTTT.